This T cell receptor (beta chain) was sequenced in a study of blood T cell repertoires in COVID-19. CDR3 size: 17 residues. Germline V gene lookup returns CDR1 MGHRA and CDR2 YSYEKL. The V end was cut by 2 bases, the J end by 1 base, with 17 bases between. Clones were sequenced by immunoSEQ multiplex PCR, and TCRdb holds only the in-frame ones, with some missing. Altogether roughly 340,000 clones are present, 80% to 90% being singletons, with the ten largest covering 1%. The receptor's source is a man younger than 30 who had recovered from COVID-19. The chain carries TRBV4-1 and TRBJ1-2, with D possibly TRBD1 on 6 matching bases. Material: PBMCs or T cells enriched from blood (not recorded which). CDR3 in amino acids: CASSQSTGGGRNYGYTF. The CDR3 DNA follows: TGCGCCAGCAGCCAATCGACGGGGGGCGGGCGTAACTATGGCTACACCTTC.